This TCR beta chain is from a study of CXCR3-negative and CXCR3-positive naive CD8 T cells. Across the whole study: About 135 million TRB reads in total, about 1.5 +/- 0.3 million per library.

CDR3 size: 14 residues. Germline V gives CDR1 SGHNT, CDR2 YENEEA. A CD45RO-CCR7+CD27+CD95- phenotype identified naive CD8+ T cells. The study made its TRB cDNA libraries by 5' RACE, adding UMI labels. No DNA is given; TCRdb re-called the 5' RACE reads and lists each CDR3 protein once. Its clone listing holds 75,000 to 100,000 distinct CDR3 sequences. This TCR came from a human donor in good health. Some clones in this sample may be carry-over from other donors' samples. The V call is TRBV11-3, the J call TRBJ2-7; the D call from TCRdb, TRBD2, cannot be confirmed without DNA. Sequences were obtained from naive CXCR3- CD8+ T cells from blood. Noted subset: CD45RO-CCR7+CD27+CD95- naive CD8+ T cells lacking CXCR3 (TNR3-). The CDR3 is CASSLGAEGYEQYF.